The 26 T cell receptor beta chains presented below share a single source sample, sequenced in a study of persistence of HIV-infected CD4 T cells. Cells were stimulated with overlapping HIV-1 Gag 15-mer peptides. Responding CD4+ T cells were sorted by upregulation of both CD40 ligand and CD69. The libraries were made with immunoSEQ version 4 in survey mode. The protocol was immunoSEQ multiplex PCR, while the TCRdb copy is restricted to in-frame clones and leaves out a portion. Here the sample spans 25,000 to 35,000 clones, approximately 70% being singletons. These receptors' targets are unknown. Sequencing was performed on CD4+ T cells sorted from PBMCs after 18-hour stimulation, taken from a patient who received antiretroviral therapy. Receptors were obtained from an adult man with HIV who was CMV-seropositive.

This clone was seen only a few times. The V call is TRBV6-6, the J call TRBJ1-1; possible D gene TRBD1, 6 bases. The CDR3 is 13 amino acids. Trimming removed 2 bases at V and 8 bases at J, with 12 bases between. Germline-derived CDR1 and CDR2 are MNHNY and SVGAGI (reference sequence). The CDR3 here is CASSYPRGEEAFF. The CDR3 DNA reads as TGTGCCAGCAGTTACCCCAGGGGTGAGGAAGCTTTCTTT.

This rearrangement joins TRBV6-5 to TRBJ2-7; a weak D match, TRBD1 (6 bases). The length of the CDR3 is 13 residues. Germline values: CDR1 MNHEY, CDR2 SVGAGI. Trimming pared 2 bases from V and 4 bases from J, leaving 9 bases between. The CDR3 DNA reads as TGTGCCAGCAGTTACCGGACAGCATACGAGCAGTACTTC. Protein: CASSYRTAYEQYF.

The DNA for the CDR3 is TGTGCCAGCAGGATAGGGTACGAGCAGTACTTC. Translated, it gives CASRIGYEQYF. The chain uses TRBV6-5 and TRBJ2-7; D remains ambiguous. The V end was cut by 6 bases, the J end by 4 bases, with 7 bases between. The CDR3 spans 11 residues. Germline V gene lookup returns CDR1 MNHEY and CDR2 SVGAGI.

This clone was observed once. The chain links TRBV3-1 (or the pseudogene TRBV3-2) to TRBJ1-4; the D gene is possibly TRBD1 (5 bases). Germline lookup yields CDR1 LGHDT and CDR2 YNNKEL (reference sequence). Trimming cost V 7 bases and J 5 bases, with 14 bases left between them. This CDR3 region has 14 residues. CDR3 nucleotide sequence: TGTGCCAGCACCGGGGCGGAGGGGAATGAAAAACTGTTTTTT. Translation gives CASTGAEGNEKLFF.

This clone showed up just a few times. The chain couples TRBV20-1 to TRBJ1-1; no clear D gene. From germline, CDR1 is DFQATT and CDR2 SNEGSKA (reference sequence). This CDR3 comprises 14 residues. V was cut by 3 bases and J by 1 base, with 12 bases left in between. CDR3 sequence (DNA): TGCAGTGCTAGTACTGGGAGGAGGAACACTGAAGCTTTCTTT. It codes for CSASTGRRNTEAFF.

This clone was seen once. The V gene is TRBV4-2, the J gene TRBJ1-1; D perhaps matches TRBD1 (6 bases). CDR3 size: 16 residues. Trimming pared 1 base from V and 1 base from J, leaving 13 bases between. Per the germline V gene, CDR1 is LGHNA and CDR2 is YNFKEQ. The CDR3 spells CASSQASRGGNTEAFF. The CDR3 DNA is TGTGCCAGCAGCCAAGCAAGTAGGGGGGGGAACACTGAAGCTTTCTTT.

The V call is TRBV5-8, the J call TRBJ1-2; D not certain. Germline values: CDR1 SGHTS, CDR2 YDEGEE. The CDR3 loop spans 16 amino acids. Trimming left V 0 bases short and J 4 bases short, with 16 bases between. CDR3 nucleotides: TGTGCCAGCAGCTTGGGGGCCGGGAACAGTATCTATGGCTACACCTTC. This sequence encodes CASSLGAGNSIYGYTF.

About this clone: The junction departs from germline at one end; a sequencing error may be responsible. The chain employs TRBV30 and TRBJ2-7; no reliable D call. Germline loops: CDR1 GTSNPN, CDR2 SVGIG (reference sequence). This CDR3 is 12 amino acids long. The CDR3 spells CAWSPRTGQVDF. The CDR3 DNA reads as TGTGCCTGGAGTCCCCGGACGGGCCAAGTGGACTTC.

The CDR3 is CASFPGDGTDTQYF. The CDR3 DNA follows: TGCGCCAGCTTTCCGGGGGACGGCACAGATACGCAGTATTTT. The chain carries TRBV5-1 and TRBJ2-3; tentatively, D is TRBD2 (6 bases). The germline CDR1 and CDR2 sequences are SGHRS and YFSETQ. This CDR3 region has 14 residues. Trimming stripped 7 bases from V and 1 base from J, with 13 bases between. Full variable domain (outside the CDR3, taken from reference TRBV5-1 and TRBJ2-3): KAGVTQTPRYLIKTRGQQVTLSCSPISGHRSVSWYQQTPGQGLQFLFEYFSETQRNKGNFPGRFSGRQFSNSRSEMNVSTLELGDSALYLCASFPGDGTDTQYFGPGTRLTVL.

As DNA, the CDR3 is TGTGCCAGCAGCCCGGGACAGGCGAACACTGAAGCTTTCTTT. It codes for CASSPGQANTEAFF. The rearrangement links TRBV28 to TRBJ1-1, with TRBD1 matching over 8 bases. The junction had 4 bases not matched to a gene; V was cut back by 6 bases and J by 1 base. The CDR3 contains 14 residues. From germline, CDR1 is MDHEN and CDR2 SYDVKM.

The V and J genes are TRBV28 and TRBJ1-1; TRBD1 matches at 10 bases. This CDR3 has 15 residues. J gave up 3 bases and V 4 bases, and 5 bases lay outside the gene matches. Germline V gives CDR1 MDHEN, CDR2 SYDVKM. CDR3 residues: CASSSTGGEDTEAFF. CDR3 DNA sequence: TGTGCCAGCAGTTCGACAGGGGGCGAGGACACTGAAGCTTTCTTT.

The chain couples TRBV19 to TRBJ1-1; TRBD1 aligns across 9 bases. The CDR3 sequence is 18 residues long. V lost 6 bases to trimming and J lost 1 base; unmatched junction nucleotides: 15. Germline V gives CDR1 LNHDA, CDR2 SQIVND (reference sequence). The CDR3 DNA sequence: TGTGCCAGTAGCCGAGGACAGGGGAGGACCAGAGGGAACACTGAAGCTTTCTTT. Protein sequence: CASSRGQGRTRGNTEAFF.

This clone occurred a few times. This sequence joins TRBV6-5 and TRBJ1-1; the D is unclear. The V end lost 11 bases, the J end lost 4 bases, and 11 bases lay between the germline ends. The length of the CDR3 is 11 residues. CDR1 is MNHEY and CDR2 is SVGAGI in the germline V gene. The DNA of the CDR3 is TGTGCCGTTACCTGGGGCACTGAAGCTTTCTTT. This encodes CAVTWGTEAFF.

This chain connects TRBV28 to TRBJ2-3; 12 bases map to TRBD2. With 5 bases clipped from V and 2 bases from J, the junction kept 2 bases outside the gene matches. CDR1 and CDR2 from the germline V gene are MDHEN and SYDVKM. The CDR3 length is 15 residues. The CDR3 coding sequence is TGTGCCAGCAGTCTAGCGGGGGGGCTCACAGATACGCAGTATTTT. Translating it yields CASSLAGGLTDTQYF.

On this clone: Other DNA sequences in the sample encode the same CDR3. The chain recombines TRBV13 with TRBJ2-3; maybe TRBD2 (5 bases). The CDR3 is 15 residues long. V was trimmed by 5 bases and J by 4 bases, leaving 16 bases between them. The germline gives CDR1 PRHDT, CDR2 FYEKMQ (reference sequence). CDR3 sequence: CASSLGTRAADTQYF. CDR3 DNA sequence: TGTGCCAGCAGCCTCGGAACTAGGGCGGCAGATACGCAGTATTTT.

The chain has TRBV27 and TRBJ2-6; perhaps TRBD1 as D (5 bases). Trimming cost V 5 bases and J 2 bases, with 16 bases left between them. The germline gives CDR1 MNHEY, CDR2 SMNVEV (reference sequence). This CDR3 has 17 amino acids. The CDR3 DNA sequence: TGTGCCAGCAGTCTAACGACAGCTAGGGCTGGGGCCAACGTCCTGACTTTC. Its translation: CASSLTTARAGANVLTF.

The gene calls are TRBV12-3 or TRBV12-4 and TRBJ2-1, with 9 bases fitting TRBD1. This CDR3 contains 13 residues. Unmatched junction bases numbered 3, after V lost 6 bases and J lost 6 bases. The CDR3 bases are TGTGCCAGCAGCTTGACAGGGGGCAATGAGCAGTTCTTC. Amino acid sequence: CASSLTGGNEQFF.

This clone was seen just once. The V and J genes are TRBV24-1 and TRBJ2-1, with 9 bases that match TRBD1. Germline V lookup: CDR1 KGHDR, CDR2 SFDVKD. The J segment lost 7 bases and the V segment lost 3 bases, leaving 12 bases of the junction unmatched. The length of the CDR3 is 17 residues. The CDR3 region is CATSDHPGQGLRNEQFF. The DNA of the CDR3 is TGTGCCACCAGTGATCACCCGGGACAGGGCCTAAGGAATGAGCAGTTCTTC.

CDR3 region: CSARREEAFF. CDR3 DNA sequence: TGCAGTGCTAGGCGGGAGGAAGCTTTCTTT. The chain combines TRBV20-1 with TRBJ1-1, with D uncertain. The ends were cut back, 3 bases at V and 8 bases at J, with 7 bases in the middle. Germline V gives CDR1 DFQATT, CDR2 SNEGSKA (reference sequence). There are 10 residues in the CDR3.

In this sample, this clone turned up once. V is TRBV2 and J is TRBJ1-2; TRBD1 is a possible D gene (5 bases). The CDR3 length is 14 residues. Germline CDR1 reads SNHLY; CDR2 reads FYNNEI. Trimming left V 1 base short and J 4 bases short, with 10 bases between. The CDR3 DNA reads as TGTGCCAGCAGTGAAGGGGGCTCGAGCTATGGCTACACCTTC. As protein: CASSEGGSSYGYTF.

The chain is built from TRBV7-9 and TRBJ2-2; 9 nucleotides align to TRBD2. The germline V gene encodes CDR1 SEHNR and CDR2 FQNEAQ (reference sequence). J lost 5 bases, V lost 5 bases, and 6 bases had no gene match. The CDR3 sequence is 15 residues long. In DNA form, the CDR3 reads TGTGCCAGCAGCGCCTCCAGCGGGGGGACCGGGGAGCTGTTTTTT. It codes for CASSASSGGTGELFF.

This clone is medium-sized by share. The V and J genes are TRBV9 and TRBJ2-7, with TRBD1 matching over 7 bases. CDR3 size: 15 residues. V was pared by 2 bases and J by 0 bases, with 5 bases of the junction left unmatched. From germline, CDR1 is SGDLS and CDR2 YYNGEE. This CDR3 reads CASSVGQDSSYEQYF. Written as DNA, the CDR3 is TGTGCCAGCAGCGTCGGACAGGACAGCTCCTACGAGCAGTACTTC.

This clone was seen a handful of times. The CDR3 is CASSQPARGTEAFF. The CDR3 DNA reads TGTGCCAGCAGTCAACCAGCGAGGGGCACTGAAGCTTTCTTT. This chain uses TRBV28 with TRBJ1-1, with D tentatively TRBD1 (5 bases). Germline CDR1 is MDHEN and CDR2 is SYDVKM. V dropped 5 bases and J dropped 4 bases, with 14 bases sitting between them. The CDR3 covers 14 residues.

This clone is classed as medium-sized (0.01 to 0.1%). The chain joins TRBV6-5 to TRBJ1-1; D might be TRBD1 (5 bases). This CDR3 has 11 amino acids. Trimming stripped 11 bases from V and 7 bases from J, with 14 bases between. Germline V lookup: CDR1 MNHEY, CDR2 SVGAGI. In DNA, the CDR3 is TGTGCCTCCGGTGAGGGGCGTGAAGCTTTCTTT. Its translation: CASGEGREAFF.

There are a few counts of this clone. This chain uses TRBV18 with TRBJ2-3; D possibly uses TRBD1 or TRBD2 (5 bases each). V lost 3 bases and J lost 2, with 12 bases in between. The CDR3 loop spans 15 amino acids. Germline V gene data show CDR1 as KGHSH and CDR2 as LQKENI. The DNA for the CDR3 is TGTGCCAGCTCACCCCGGGACGGCTCCACAGATACGCAGTATTTT. The encoded protein is CASSPRDGSTDTQYF.

The chain carries TRBV5-5 and TRBJ1-1; D remains ambiguous. The length of the CDR3 is 13 residues. Looked up from germline, CDR1 is SGHKS and CDR2 is YYEKEE (reference sequence). The V end was cut by 3 bases, the J end by 1 base, with 7 bases between. CDR3 nucleotides: TGTGCCAGCAGCTCAGGTAGGAACACTGAAGCTTTCTTT. Its translation: CASSSGRNTEAFF.